A single sample is the source of the 11 T cell receptor beta chains below, sequenced in a study of blood T cell repertoires in COVID-19. Produced via immunoSEQ multiplex PCR; TCRdb's table is partial and in-frame only. Of 260,000 or so clones listed, roughly 84% were seen once; the top ten hold approximately 9%. Sequences were obtained from peripheral blood. These receptors were taken from a human donor in a cohort sampled during active COVID-19.

J is TRBJ1-5 and V is TRBV24-1; the D gene is possibly TRBD1 (6 bases). Per the germline V gene, CDR1 is KGHDR and CDR2 is SFDVKD. CDR3 length equals 15 residues. V was cut by 0 bases and J by 7 bases, with 12 bases left in between. The CDR3 DNA sequence: TGTGCCACCAGTGATTTGCTACAGGGTTACCAGCCCCAGCATTTT. As protein: CATSDLLQGYQPQHF.

This clone has a single count. The chain recombines TRBV18 with TRBJ1-2, with D unclear. CDR3 length equals 13 residues. CDR1 KGHSH and CDR2 LQKENI come from the germline V gene. V gave up 3 bases and J gave up 1 base, with 6 bases separating them. In nucleotides, the CDR3 is TGTGCCAGCTCACCCCCGGGTAACTATGGCTACACCTTC. Protein: CASSPPGNYGYTF. The entire variable domain, with the rest obtained from reference TRBV18 and TRBJ1-2, is as follows: NAGVMQNPRHLVRRRGQEARLRCSPMKGHSHVYWYRQLPEEGLKFMVYLQKENIIDESGMPKERFSAEFPKEGPSILRIQQVVRGDSAAYFCASSPPGNYGYTFGSGTRLTVV.

The V call is TRBV5-8, the J call TRBJ2-5; tentative D call: TRBD1 (6 bases). The ends were cut back, 6 bases at V and 5 bases at J, with 23 bases in the middle. Per germline, CDR1 SGHTS and CDR2 YDEGEE. There are 16 residues in the CDR3. CDR3 residues: CASTNTGTRSRETQYF. The DNA for the CDR3 is TGTGCCAGCACCAATACCGGGACACGGTCACGGGAGACCCAGTACTTC.

CDR3 bases: TGCAGTGCTAGTGCTGGGCGATTAACCCACACTGAAGCTTTCTTT. It encodes CSASAGRLTHTEAFF. This sequence joins TRBV20-1 and TRBJ1-1, with D unclear. Germline V gives CDR1 DFQATT, CDR2 SNEGSKA (reference sequence). The CDR3 spans 15 residues. V was clipped by 3 bases and J by 3 bases, with 17 bases between them.

CDR3 sequence reads: CASSRIRGETQYF. The CDR3 DNA follows: TGTGCCAGCAGTCGGATCCGGGGGGAGACCCAGTACTTC. This chain links TRBV27 with TRBJ2-5; D is possibly TRBD2 (6 bases). The CDR3 loop spans 13 amino acids. V was cut by 5 bases and J by 5 bases, with 12 bases left in between. In germline, CDR1 is MNHEY, CDR2 SMNVEV (reference sequence).

This chain joins TRBV10-1 and TRBJ1-2, with no clear D. The CDR3 totals 14 residues. Trimming stripped 0 bases from V and 1 base from J, with 6 bases between. Germline CDR1 WNHNN, CDR2 SYGVQD (reference sequence). The CDR3 coding sequence is TGCGCCAGCAGTGAGTCCGGGGTTAACTATGGCTACACCTTC. Residues: CASSESGVNYGYTF.

The rearrangement uses TRBV7-8 and TRBJ1-2; D gene unclear. From germline, CDR1 is SGHVS and CDR2 FQNEAQ. The CDR3 is 15 amino acids. The V and J ends lost 1 base and 4 bases respectively, with 13 bases between them. The CDR3: CASSLGSRNLYGYTF. The CDR3 DNA follows: TGTGCCAGCAGCTTAGGGTCCAGGAATCTCTATGGCTACACCTTC.

This rearrangement joins TRBV10-1 to TRBJ2-7, with 10 nucleotides matching TRBD1. Germline V gene lookup returns CDR1 WNHNN and CDR2 SYGVQD (reference sequence). The CDR3 covers 15 residues. After removal of 4 bases from V and 5 bases from J, the junction contained 8 bases not matched to a gene. CDR3 region: CASSVPGQGYNEQYF. CDR3 in DNA: TGCGCCAGCAGTGTACCGGGACAGGGGTATAACGAGCAGTACTTC.

This chain uses TRBV5-1 with TRBJ2-2; a possible D gene is TRBD1 (5 bases). The CDR3 has 16 amino acids. Germline V gene data show CDR1 as SGHRS and CDR2 as YFSETQ. V gave up 0 bases and J gave up 2 bases, with 11 bases separating them. CDR3 nucleotide sequence: TGCGCCAGCAGCTTGGCGGCAGGGATTAACACCGGGGAGCTGTTTTTT. Translation gives CASSLAAGINTGELFF.

This clone has at least ten counts. The V gene is TRBV2, the J gene TRBJ2-5; 14 bases are a match to TRBD2. Trimming cost V 7 bases and J 2 bases; bases outside gene matches: 6. Germline CDR1 reads SNHLY; CDR2 reads FYNNEI. The CDR3 covers 16 residues. This chain's CDR3 is CASTFGTSGGQETQYF. In nucleotides, the CDR3 is TGTGCCAGCACCTTTGGGACTAGCGGGGGTCAAGAGACCCAGTACTTC.

The DNA for the CDR3 is TGTGCCACACGACCTCTAGCGAGGCAAGAGACCCAGTACTTC. It encodes CATRPLARQETQYF. This chain uses TRBV6-6 with TRBJ2-5; weak D call: TRBD2 (6 bases). The V and J ends lost 10 bases and 2 bases respectively, with 17 bases between them. The CDR3 consists of 14 residues. In germline, CDR1 is MNHNY, CDR2 SVGAGI (reference sequence).